This record covers a single T cell receptor beta chain. Original handling: Estimates of nucleated cell counts were drawn from the amplification of reference gene primers. Measured with immunoSEQ multiplex PCR; TCRdb has only the in-frame clones, and not every one. That table is the source of V, J and clone size, and D and trimming were worked out from the DNA. The top ten clones hold 16% of a sample with around 63,000 clones, roughly 84% of them seen once. These data belong to a study of blood T cell repertoires in COVID-19. Across the study: Researchers got acute and convalescent COVID-19 samples from the United States, Italy and Spain.

Germline V gene lookup returns CDR1 SSHAT and CDR2 FNYEAQ (reference sequence). The V and J ends lost 2 bases and 2 bases respectively, with 6 bases between them. The CDR3 has 14 amino acids. The chain uses TRBV7-7 and TRBJ2-2; no reliable D call. The sequencing input was peripheral blood. The receptor's source is a man between 60 and 70 years old with COVID-19, enrolled during active disease. CDR3 nucleotide sequence: TGTGCCAGCAGCTTAACAGAAAACACCGGGGAGCTGTTTTTT. Its translation: CASSLTENTGELFF.